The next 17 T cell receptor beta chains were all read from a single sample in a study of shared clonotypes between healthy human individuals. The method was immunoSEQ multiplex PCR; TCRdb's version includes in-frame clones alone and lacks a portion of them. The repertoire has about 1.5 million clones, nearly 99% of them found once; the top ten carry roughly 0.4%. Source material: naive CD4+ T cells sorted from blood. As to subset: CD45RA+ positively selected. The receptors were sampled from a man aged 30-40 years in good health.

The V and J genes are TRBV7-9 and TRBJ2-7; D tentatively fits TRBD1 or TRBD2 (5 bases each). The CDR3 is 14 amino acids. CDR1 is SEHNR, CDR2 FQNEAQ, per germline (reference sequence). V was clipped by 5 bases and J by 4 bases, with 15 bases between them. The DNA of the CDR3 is TGTGCCAGCAGCACCCGCCGGGACGGGTACGAGCAGTACTTC. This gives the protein CASSTRRDGYEQYF.

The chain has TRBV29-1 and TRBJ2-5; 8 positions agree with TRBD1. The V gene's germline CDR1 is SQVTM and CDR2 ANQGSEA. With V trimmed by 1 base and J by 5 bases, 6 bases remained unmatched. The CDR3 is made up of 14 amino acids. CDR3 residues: CSVEGTGGYETQYF. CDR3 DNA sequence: TGCAGCGTTGAAGGCACAGGGGGTTATGAGACCCAGTACTTC.

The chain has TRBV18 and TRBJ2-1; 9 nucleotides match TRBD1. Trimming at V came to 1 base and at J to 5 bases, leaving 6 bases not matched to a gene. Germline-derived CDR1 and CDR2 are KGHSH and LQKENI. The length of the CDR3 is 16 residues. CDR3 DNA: TGTGCCAGCTCACCACGGCCGGGACAGGGACACAATGAGCAGTTCTTC. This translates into CASSPRPGQGHNEQFF.

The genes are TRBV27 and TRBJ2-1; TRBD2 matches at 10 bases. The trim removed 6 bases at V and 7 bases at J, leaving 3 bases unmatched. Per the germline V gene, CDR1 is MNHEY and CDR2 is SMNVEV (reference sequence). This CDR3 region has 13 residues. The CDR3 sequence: CASRGSGRNEQFF. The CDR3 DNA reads TGTGCCAGCAGGGGTAGCGGGAGGAATGAGCAGTTCTTC.

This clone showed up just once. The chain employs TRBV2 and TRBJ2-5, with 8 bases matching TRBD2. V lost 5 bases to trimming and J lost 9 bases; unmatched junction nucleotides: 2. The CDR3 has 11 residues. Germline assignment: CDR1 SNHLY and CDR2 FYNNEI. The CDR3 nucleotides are TGTGCCAGCAGTCTAGCGGGCCCCCAGTACTTC. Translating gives CASSLAGPQYF.

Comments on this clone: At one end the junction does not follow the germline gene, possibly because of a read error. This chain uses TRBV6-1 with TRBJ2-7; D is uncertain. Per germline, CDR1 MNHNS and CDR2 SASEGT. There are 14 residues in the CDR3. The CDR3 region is CASTEGGVIYEQYF. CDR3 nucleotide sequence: TGTGCCAGCACTGAAGGCGGAGTAATCTACGAGCAGTACTTC.

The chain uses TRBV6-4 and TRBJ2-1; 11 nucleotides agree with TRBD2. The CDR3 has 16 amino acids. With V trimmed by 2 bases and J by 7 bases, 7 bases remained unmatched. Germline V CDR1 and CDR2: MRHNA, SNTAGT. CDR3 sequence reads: CASSDDTSGRKNEQFF. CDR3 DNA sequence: TGTGCCAGCAGTGACGATACTAGCGGGAGAAAGAATGAGCAGTTCTTC.

CDR3 region: CASSLVGVLNTEAFF. Written as DNA, the CDR3 is TGTGCCAGCAGCTTGGTTGGGGTATTGAACACTGAAGCTTTCTTT. This sequence joins TRBV5-6 and TRBJ1-1, with D unclear. V lost 0 bases and J lost 0, with 9 bases in between. The CDR3 runs 15 residues. Germline-derived CDR1 and CDR2 are SGHDT and YYEEEE.

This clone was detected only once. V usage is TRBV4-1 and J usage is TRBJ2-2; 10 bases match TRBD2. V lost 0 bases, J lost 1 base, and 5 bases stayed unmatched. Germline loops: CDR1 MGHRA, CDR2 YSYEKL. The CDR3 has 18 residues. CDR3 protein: CASSQDQLAGMNTGELFF. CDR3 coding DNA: TGCGCCAGCAGCCAAGATCAACTAGCGGGAATGAACACCGGGGAGCTGTTTTTT.

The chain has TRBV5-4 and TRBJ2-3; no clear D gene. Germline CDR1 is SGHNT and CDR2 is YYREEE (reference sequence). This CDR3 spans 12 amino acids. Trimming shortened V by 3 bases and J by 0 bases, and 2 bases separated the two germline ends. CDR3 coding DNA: TGTGCCAGCAGCTGGAGCACAGATACGCAGTATTTT. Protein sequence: CASSWSTDTQYF.

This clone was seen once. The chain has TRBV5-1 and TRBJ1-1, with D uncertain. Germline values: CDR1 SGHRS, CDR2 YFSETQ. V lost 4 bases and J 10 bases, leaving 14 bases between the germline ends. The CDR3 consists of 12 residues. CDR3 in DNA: TGCGCCAGCAGCCCTGGGAAGATGCCAGCTTTCTTT. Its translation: CASSPGKMPAFF.

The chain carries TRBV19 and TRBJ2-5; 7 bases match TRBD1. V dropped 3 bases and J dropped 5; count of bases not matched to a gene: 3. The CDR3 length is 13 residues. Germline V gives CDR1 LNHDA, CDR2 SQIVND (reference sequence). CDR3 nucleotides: TGTGCCAGTAGTATGGGACAGTGGGAGACCCAGTACTTC. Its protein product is CASSMGQWETQYF. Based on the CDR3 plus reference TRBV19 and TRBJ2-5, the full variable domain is DGGITQSPKYLFRKEGQNVTLSCEQNLNHDAMYWYRQDPGQGLRLIYYSQIVNDFQKGDIAEGYSVSREKKESFPLTVTSAQKNPTAFYLCASSMGQWETQYFGPGTRLLVL.

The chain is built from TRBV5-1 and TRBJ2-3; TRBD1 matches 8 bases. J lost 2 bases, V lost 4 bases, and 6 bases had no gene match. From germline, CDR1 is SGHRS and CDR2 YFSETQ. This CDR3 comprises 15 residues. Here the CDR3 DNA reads TGCGCCAGCAGCCCTAGACAGGGGATCACAGATACGCAGTATTTT. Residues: CASSPRQGITDTQYF.

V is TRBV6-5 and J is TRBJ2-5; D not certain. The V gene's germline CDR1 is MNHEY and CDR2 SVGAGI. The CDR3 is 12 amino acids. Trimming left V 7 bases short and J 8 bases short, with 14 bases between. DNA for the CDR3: TGTGCCAGCATCTCCCCCCGCGGAACCCAGTACTTC. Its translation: CASISPRGTQYF.

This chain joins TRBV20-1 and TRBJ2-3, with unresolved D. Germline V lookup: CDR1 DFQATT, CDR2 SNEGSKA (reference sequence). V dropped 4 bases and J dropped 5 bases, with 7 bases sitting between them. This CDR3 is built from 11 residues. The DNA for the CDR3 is TGCAGTGCTAAAGGGCGAGATACGCAGTATTTT. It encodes CSAKGRDTQYF.

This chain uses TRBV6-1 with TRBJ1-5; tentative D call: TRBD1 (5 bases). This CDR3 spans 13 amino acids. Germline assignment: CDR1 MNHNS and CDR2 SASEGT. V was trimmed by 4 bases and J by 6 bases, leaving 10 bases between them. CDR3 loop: CASSAAGTQPQHF. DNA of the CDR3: TGTGCCAGCAGTGCGGCAGGGACTCAGCCCCAGCATTTT.

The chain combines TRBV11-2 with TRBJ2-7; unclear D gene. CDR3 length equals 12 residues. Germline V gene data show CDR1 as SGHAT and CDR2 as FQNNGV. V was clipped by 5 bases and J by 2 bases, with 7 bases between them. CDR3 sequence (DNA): TGTGCCAGCAGCCACGGACCCTACGAGCAGTACTTC. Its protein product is CASSHGPYEQYF. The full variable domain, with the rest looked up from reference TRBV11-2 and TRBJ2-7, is EAGVAQSPRYKIIEKRQSVAFWCNPISGHATLYWYQQILGQGPKLLIQFQNNGVVDDSQLPKDRFSAERLKGVDSTLKIQPAKLEDSAVYLCASSHGPYEQYFGPGTRLTVT.